This TCR beta chain came from a study of blood T cell repertoires in COVID-19. Study details: The origin of the acute and convalescent COVID-19 samples was the United States, Italy and Spain. PBMCs, B-cell-depleted T cells, or T cells were the source of the cDNA or gDNA that made up the material.

Per the authors' pipeline: Researchers report that nucleated cell counts were estimated from reference gene primer amplification. The method was immunoSEQ multiplex PCR; TCRdb's version includes in-frame clones alone and lacks a portion of them. For V, J and clone size, that table is used; D and trimming come from the DNA. In the table there are some 220,000 clones, 65% to 85% of which are singletons. This clone has a single count. This sequence originates from a woman aged 55 to 70 with acute or convalescent COVID-19. Material: peripheral blood.

Here the CDR3 DNA reads TGTGCCGGCCAACAGAGGAACACCGGGGAGCTGTTTTTT. Amino acid sequence: CAGQQRNTGELFF. V usage is TRBV19 and J usage is TRBJ2-2; D remains ambiguous. Germline assignment: CDR1 LNHDA and CDR2 SQIVND (reference sequence). The CDR3 is made up of 13 amino acids. Trimming removed 11 bases from V and 1 base from J, with 11 bases in between.